Given below is one TCR beta chain in context. These data come from a study of T cells in Graves' hyperthyroidism and ophthalmopathy. Graves' hyperthyroidism was deemed stable absent ophthalmopathy progression within 18 months. More than 8.5 ml of fresh peripheral blood supplied the PBMCs. Authors of the study amplified TCR beta CDR3 regions from RNA transcripts. HTBI primers were used for first-round RT-PCR of the TCR CDR3. TCRdb re-analysed the multiplex PCR reads in MiXCR, keeping a single row per CDR3 protein. The top ten hold approximately 10% of the sample, which has some 360,000 distinct CDR3 sequences, approximately 14% seen once. This CDR3 region has 13 residues. Germline CDR1 MNHEY, CDR2 SMNVEV (reference sequence). Trimming pared 2 bases from V and 7 bases from J, leaving 9 bases between.

Specimen: blood. The clonotype comes from a woman aged 55-70 years with Graves' hyperthyroidism. The chain recombines TRBV27 with TRBJ2-1, with D unresolved. The CDR3 loop is CASSLGAINEQFF. Written as DNA, the CDR3 is TGTGCCAGCAGTTTAGGAGCAATTAATGAGCAGTTCTTC.